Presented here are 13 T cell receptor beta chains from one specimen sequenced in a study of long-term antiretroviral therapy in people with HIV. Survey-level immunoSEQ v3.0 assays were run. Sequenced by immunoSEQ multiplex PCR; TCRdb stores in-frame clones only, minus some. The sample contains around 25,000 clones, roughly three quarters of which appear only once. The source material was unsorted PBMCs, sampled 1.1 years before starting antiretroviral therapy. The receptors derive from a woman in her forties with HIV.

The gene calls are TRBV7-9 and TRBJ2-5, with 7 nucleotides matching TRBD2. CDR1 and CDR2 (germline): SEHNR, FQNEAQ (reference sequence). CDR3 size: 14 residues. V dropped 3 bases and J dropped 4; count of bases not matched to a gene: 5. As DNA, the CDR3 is TGTGCCAGCAGCTTCCGGGAGGTGGGAGAGACCCAGTACTTC. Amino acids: CASSFREVGETQYF.

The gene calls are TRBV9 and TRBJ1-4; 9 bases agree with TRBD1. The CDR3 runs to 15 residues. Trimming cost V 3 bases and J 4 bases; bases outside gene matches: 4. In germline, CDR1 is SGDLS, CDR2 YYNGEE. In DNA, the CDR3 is TGTGCCAGCAGCGCCGACAGGGGGGGTAATGAAAAACTGTTTTTT. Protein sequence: CASSADRGGNEKLFF.

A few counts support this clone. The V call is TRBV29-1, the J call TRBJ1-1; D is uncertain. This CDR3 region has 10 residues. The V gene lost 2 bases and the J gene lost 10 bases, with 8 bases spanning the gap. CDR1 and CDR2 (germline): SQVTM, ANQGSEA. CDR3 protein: CSVELYLAFF. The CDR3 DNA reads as TGCAGCGTTGAATTATATTTAGCTTTCTTT. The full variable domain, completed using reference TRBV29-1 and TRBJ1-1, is SAVISQKPSRDICQRGTSLTIQCQVDSQVTMMFWYRQQPGQSLTLIATANQGSEATYESGFVIDKFPISRPNLTFSTLTVSNMSPEDSSIYLCSVELYLAFFGQGTRLTVV.

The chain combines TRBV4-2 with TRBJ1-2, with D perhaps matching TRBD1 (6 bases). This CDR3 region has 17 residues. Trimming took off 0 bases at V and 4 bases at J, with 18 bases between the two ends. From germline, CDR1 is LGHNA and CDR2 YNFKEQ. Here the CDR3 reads CASSQEVGRGPVYGYTF. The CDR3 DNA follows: TGTGCCAGCAGCCAAGAGGTAGGGCGGGGGCCGGTCTATGGCTACACCTTC.

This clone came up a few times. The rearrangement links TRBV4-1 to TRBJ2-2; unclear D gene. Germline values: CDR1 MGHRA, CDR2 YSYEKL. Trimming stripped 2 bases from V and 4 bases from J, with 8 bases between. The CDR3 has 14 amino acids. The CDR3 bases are TGCGCCAGCAGCCAAAACGACATCACCGGGGAGCTGTTTTTT. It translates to CASSQNDITGELFF.

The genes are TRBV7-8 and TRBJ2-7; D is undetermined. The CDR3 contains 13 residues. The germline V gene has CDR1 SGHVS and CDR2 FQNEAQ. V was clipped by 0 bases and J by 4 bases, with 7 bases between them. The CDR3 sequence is CASSLALGYEQYF. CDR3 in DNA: TGTGCCAGCAGCTTAGCATTGGGTTACGAGCAGTACTTC.

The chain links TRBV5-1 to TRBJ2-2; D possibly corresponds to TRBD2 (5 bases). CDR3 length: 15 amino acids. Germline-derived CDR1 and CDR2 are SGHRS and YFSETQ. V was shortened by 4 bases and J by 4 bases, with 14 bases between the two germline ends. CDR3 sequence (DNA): TGCGCCAGCAGCCTTTCGACTACCGGCACCGGGGAGCTGTTTTTT. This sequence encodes CASSLSTTGTGELFF.

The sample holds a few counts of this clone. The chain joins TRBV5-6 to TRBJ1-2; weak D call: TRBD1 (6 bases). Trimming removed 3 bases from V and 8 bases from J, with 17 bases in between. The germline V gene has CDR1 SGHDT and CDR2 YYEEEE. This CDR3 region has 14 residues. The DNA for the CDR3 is TGTGCCAGCAGCTCTCTACAGGGATTTGTGGGCTACACCTTC. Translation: CASSSLQGFVGYTF.

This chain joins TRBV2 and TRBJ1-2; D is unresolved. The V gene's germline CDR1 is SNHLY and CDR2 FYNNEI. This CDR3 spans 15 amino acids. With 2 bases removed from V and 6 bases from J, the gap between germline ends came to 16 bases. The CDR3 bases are TGTGCCAGCAGTGAACTCGGCGCGCAGGCTGATGGCTACACCTTC. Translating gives CASSELGAQADGYTF.

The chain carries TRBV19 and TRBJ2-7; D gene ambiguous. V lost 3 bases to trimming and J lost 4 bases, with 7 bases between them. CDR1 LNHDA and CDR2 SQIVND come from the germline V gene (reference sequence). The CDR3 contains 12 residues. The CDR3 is CASSMVGYEQYF. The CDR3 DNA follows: TGTGCCAGTAGTATGGTTGGGTACGAGCAGTACTTC.

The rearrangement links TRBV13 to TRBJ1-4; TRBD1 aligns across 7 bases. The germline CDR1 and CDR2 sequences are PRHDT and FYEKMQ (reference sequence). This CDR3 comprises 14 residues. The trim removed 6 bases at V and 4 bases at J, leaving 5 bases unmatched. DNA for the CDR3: TGTGCCAGCAGGGACAGGTCTTTTAATGAAAAACTGTTTTTT. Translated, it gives CASRDRSFNEKLFF.

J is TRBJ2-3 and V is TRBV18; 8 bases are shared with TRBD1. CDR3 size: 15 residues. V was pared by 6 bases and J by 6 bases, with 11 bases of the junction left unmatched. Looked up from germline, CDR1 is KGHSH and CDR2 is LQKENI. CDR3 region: CASSRQGIITDTQYF. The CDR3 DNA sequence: TGTGCCAGCTCGCGACAGGGGATTATAACGGATACGCAGTATTTT.

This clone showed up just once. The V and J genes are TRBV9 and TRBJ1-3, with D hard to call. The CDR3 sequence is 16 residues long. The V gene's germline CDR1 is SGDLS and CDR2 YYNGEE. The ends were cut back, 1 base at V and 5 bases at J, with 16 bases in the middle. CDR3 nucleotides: TGTGCCAGCAGCGTACACGAGTGGGTAGGGAGAAACACCATATATTTT. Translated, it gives CASSVHEWVGRNTIYF.